The rows below give T cell receptor beta chains drawn from one sample of a study of cytotoxic CD8 clonotypes in ibrutinib-treated CLL. Some clones are missing from TCRdb's copy, which holds only in-frame ones; the method was immunoSEQ multiplex PCR. The sample shows just over 200,000 clones, 65% to 80% of them seen only once. Source: PBMCs, taken after 12 months of ibrutinib treatment. The receptors were gathered from a human donor with chronic lymphocytic leukemia. Each CDR3 is given with its conserved first and last residue. D genes are given only for firm matches. Clone size is given for some rows only: seen once, a few or many times, or a class if the clone is expanded.

>-|-|TRBV5-8|TRBJ1-5
CASSGNQAQHF
TGTGCCAGCAGCGGTAATCAGGCCCAGCATTTT
>-|-|TRBV6-5|TRBJ1-4
CASPQLTNEKLFF
TGTGCCAGCCCTCAGCTAACTAATGAAAAACTGTTTTTT
>-|-|TRBV9|TRBJ2-1
CASSPGGARNEQFF
TGTGCCAGCAGCCCCGGCGGAGCGCGAAATGAGCAGTTCTTC
>-|-|TRBV30|TRBJ1-2
CAWSVARRLGYTF
TGTGCCTGGAGTGTAGCGCGGCGTTTAGGCTACACCTTC
>once|-|TRBV9|TRBJ1-4
CASSVRRESNEKLFF
TGTGCCAGCAGCGTACGGAGGGAGTCTAATGAAAAACTGTTTTTT
>-|-|TRBV18|TRBJ1-2
CASSPARDVYGYTF
TGTGCCAGCTCACCAGCCCGAGACGTCTATGGCTACACCTTC
>-|-|TRBV6-5|TRBJ2-1
CASSYRYSYNEQFF
TGTGCCAGCAGTTACCGTTACTCCTACAATGAGCAGTTCTTC
>few|TRBD1|TRBV2|TRBJ1-5
CASSGDRGKPQHF
TGTGCCAGCAGTGGGGACAGGGGGAAGCCCCAGCATTTT
>-|-|TRBV11-2|TRBJ1-2
CASSFGGYSYGYTF
TGTGCCAGCAGCTTTGGGGGGTATAGCTATGGCTACACCTTC
>-|-|TRBV6-1|TRBJ2-7
CASSESGWGVYEQYF
TGTGCCAGCAGTGAAAGCGGCTGGGGAGTCTACGAGCAGTACTTC
>-|-|TRBV9|TRBJ1-2
CASSVVGSANGGYTF
TGTGCCAGCAGCGTAGTAGGATCGGCAAACGGTGGCTACACCTTC
>-|TRBD2|TRBV28|TRBJ2-3
CASTPGLAGGTDTQYF
TGTGCCAGCACCCCGGGACTAGCGGGAGGCACAGATACGCAGTATTTT
>once|-|TRBV30|TRBJ1-2
CAWSVSGNYGYTF
TGTGCCTGGAGTGTCTCTGGAAACTATGGCTACACCTTC
>-|TRBD1|TRBV5-1|TRBJ1-3
CASSSRGPGNTIYF
TGCGCCAGCAGCTCGAGGGGGCCTGGAAACACCATATATTTT
>few|TRBD1|TRBV4-2|TRBJ1-2
CASSQATGVSGYTF
TGTGCCAGCAGCCAAGCGACAGGGGTTAGCGGCTACACCTTC
>-|-|TRBV28|TRBJ2-7
CASTEPQGIGYEQYF
TGTGCCAGCACCGAACCACAGGGAATCGGCTACGAGCAGTACTTC
>-|TRBD2|TRBV6-5|TRBJ2-7
CASHSGRNYEQYF
TGTGCCAGCCACAGCGGGAGGAACTACGAGCAGTACTTC
>-|-|TRBV4-1|TRBJ2-7
CASSQDTGYKNEQYF
TGCGCCAGCAGCCAAGATACAGGGTACAAGAACGAGCAGTACTTC
>-|-|TRBV5-4|TRBJ1-2
CASSLALSANYGYTF
TGTGCCAGCAGCTTGGCCCTTTCGGCAAACTATGGCTACACCTTC
>-|TRBD2|TRBV9|TRBJ2-2
CASSEHSGPANTGELFF
TGTGCCAGCAGCGAGCATAGCGGGCCAGCGAACACCGGGGAGCTGTTTTTT
>-|TRBD1|TRBV29-1|TRBJ2-7
CSVVPGQGIEQYF
TGCAGCGTTGTCCCGGGACAGGGTATTGAGCAGTACTTC
>few|TRBD1|TRBV30|TRBJ1-4
CAWSGQGGVGEKLFF
TGTGCCTGGAGTGGACAGGGCGGTGTGGGGGAAAAACTGTTTTTT
>-|-|TRBV19|TRBJ2-5
CASSNTGGETQYF
TGTGCCAGTAGTAATACAGGAGGGGAGACCCAGTACTTC
>-|-|TRBV19|TRBJ2-3
CASSNRDTDTQYF
TGTGCCAGTAGCAACCGGGATACAGATACGCAGTATTTT
>-|-|TRBV6-5|TRBJ1-5
CASSYDRQIGPQHF
TGTGCCAGCAGTTACGATAGGCAGATCGGGCCCCAGCATTTT
>few|TRBD1|TRBV4-1|TRBJ1-6
CASSQEVGQGHSPLHF
TGCGCCAGCAGCCAAGAAGTAGGACAGGGGCATTCACCCCTCCACTTT
>-|-|TRBV4-2|TRBJ1-5
CASSHYREKGASQPQHF
TGTGCCAGCAGCCACTACAGGGAAAAAGGGGCGAGTCAGCCCCAGCATTTT
>-|-|TRBV7-9|TRBJ2-7
CASGSSNEQYF
TGTGCCAGCGGCTCCTCGAACGAGCAGTACTTC
>-|-|TRBV6-5|TRBJ1-1
CASRTPGLNTEAFF
TGTGCCAGCAGGACCCCGGGGCTGAACACTGAAGCTTTCTTT
>-|TRBD2|TRBV7-2|TRBJ2-7
CASSLASGGGSYEQYF
TGTGCCAGCAGCTTAGCAAGCGGGGGTGGCTCCTACGAGCAGTACTTC
>few|-|TRBV28|TRBJ1-2
CASTPTVGGRLANYGYTF
TGTGCCAGCACCCCGACCGTAGGGGGGAGACTAGCTAACTATGGCTACACCTTC
>few|-|TRBV7-6|TRBJ1-5
CASSQGSGIGNQPQHF
TGTGCCAGCAGCCAAGGGTCCGGGATTGGCAATCAGCCCCAGCATTTT
>few|TRBD2|TRBV9|TRBJ2-1
CASSVAVSAGEQFF
TGTGCCAGCAGCGTAGCGGTCTCAGCGGGGGAGCAGTTCTTC
>-|TRBD1|TRBV6-5|TRBJ1-2
CASTKGTDYGYTF
TGTGCCAGCACCAAGGGGACAGACTATGGCTACACCTTC
>-|TRBD1|TRBV14|TRBJ1-1
CASSQVGRTGKTFF
TGTGCCAGCAGCCAAGTTGGCAGGACAGGGAAAACTTTCTTT
>-|-|TRBV21-1|TRBJ1-5
CASSKRARTGNQPQHF
TGTGCCAGCAGCAAAAGGGCGCGCACCGGCAATCAGCCCCAGCATTTT
>-|-|TRBV5-4|TRBJ1-5
CASSFGGNQPQHF
TGTGCCAGCAGCTTCGGTGGCAATCAGCCCCAGCATTTT
>once|TRBD1|TRBV11-3|TRBJ2-3
CASSPWTGKSTDTQYF
TGTGCCAGCAGCCCGTGGACAGGGAAAAGCACAGATACGCAGTATTTT
>-|-|TRBV4-2|TRBJ1-5
CASSRTPGVGNQPQHF
TGTGCCAGCAGCCGCACACCAGGGGTTGGCAATCAGCCCCAGCATTTT
>-|-|TRBV27|TRBJ1-2
CASSYSGASYGYTF
TGTGCCAGCAGTTACTCCGGGGCCAGCTATGGCTACACCTTC
>-|-|TRBV23-1|TRBJ2-1
CAKGDNEQFF
TGCGCCAAAGGAGACAATGAGCAGTTCTTC
>-|TRBD1|TRBV2|TRBJ2-6
CASSKDRGAGANVLTF
TGTGCCAGCAGTAAAGACAGGGGGGCCGGGGCCAACGTCCTGACTTTC
>-|-|TRBV30|TRBJ2-1
CAWSVEASNEQFF
TGTGCCTGGAGTGTAGAGGCCAGCAATGAGCAGTTCTTC
>-|-|TRBV5-1|TRBJ2-7
CASSLDGIPEQYF
TGCGCCAGCAGCTTGGACGGCATTCCCGAGCAGTACTTC
>-|TRBD2|TRBV11-2|TRBJ2-1
CASSLALAGGERTQFF
TGTGCCAGCAGCCTGGCCTTAGCGGGGGGGGAGAGGACGCAGTTCTTC
>-|TRBD2|TRBV7-8|TRBJ2-1
CASSLGAAGVYNEQFF
TGTGCCAGCAGCTTAGGGGCAGCGGGAGTCTACAATGAGCAGTTCTTC
>-|-|TRBV29-1|TRBJ1-1
CSAVGGYPTAMNTEAFF
TGCAGCGCTGTTGGGGGATATCCGACTGCAATGAACACTGAAGCTTTCTTT
>-|TRBD1|TRBV9|TRBJ1-2
CASSGGGTGLKDGYTF
TGTGCCAGCAGCGGAGGGGGGACAGGATTGAAGGATGGCTACACCTTC
>-|TRBD2|TRBV28|TRBJ2-7
CASSRDGRGLEVYEQYF
TGTGCCAGCAGTAGAGACGGCCGGGGACTAGAGGTGTACGAGCAGTACTTC
>-|-|TRBV6-6|TRBJ2-7
CASSYSGGHEQYF
TGTGCCAGCAGTTACTCGGGGGGACACGAGCAGTACTTC
>-|TRBD2|TRBV30|TRBJ2-5
CAWGLAGPGETQYF
TGTGCCTGGGGACTAGCGGGGCCGGGGGAGACCCAGTACTTC
>once|TRBD1|TRBV27|TRBJ2-7
CASRLYTGGSYEQYF
TGTGCCAGCAGACTATACACAGGGGGATCCTACGAGCAGTACTTC
>-|-|TRBV7-8|TRBJ2-7
CASSGFYEQYF
TGTGCCAGCAGCGGCTTCTACGAGCAGTACTTC
>-|-|TRBV4-1|TRBJ1-2
CASSQEGTGIGDGYTF
TGCGCCAGCAGCCAAGAGGGCACAGGGATCGGGGATGGCTACACCTTC
>-|-|TRBV29-1|TRBJ2-7
CSVGVGYEQYF
TGCAGCGTTGGAGTCGGATACGAGCAGTACTTC
>-|TRBD1|TRBV30|TRBJ1-4
CAWSLQGVEKLFF
TGTGCCTGGAGTCTGCAGGGGGTTGAAAAACTGTTTTTT
>-|-|TRBV7-3|TRBJ2-5
CASSMGPEETQYF
TGTGCCAGCAGCATGGGCCCAGAAGAGACCCAGTACTTC
>-|TRBD1|TRBV28|TRBJ1-2
CASIPTGANYGYTF
TGTGCCAGCATCCCGACAGGGGCTAACTATGGCTACACCTTC
>-|-|TRBV30|TRBJ1-5
CAWSPQDQPQHF
TGTGCCTGGAGCCCCCAAGATCAGCCCCAGCATTTT